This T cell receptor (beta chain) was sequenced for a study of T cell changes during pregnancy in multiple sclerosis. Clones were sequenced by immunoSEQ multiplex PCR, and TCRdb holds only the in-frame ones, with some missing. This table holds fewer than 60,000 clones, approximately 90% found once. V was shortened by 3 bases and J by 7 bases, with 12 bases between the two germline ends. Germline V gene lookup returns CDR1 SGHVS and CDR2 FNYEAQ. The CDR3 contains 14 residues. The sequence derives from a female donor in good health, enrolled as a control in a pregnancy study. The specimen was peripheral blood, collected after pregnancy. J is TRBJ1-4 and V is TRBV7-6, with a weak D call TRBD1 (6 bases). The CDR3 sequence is CASSLGRGSEKLFF. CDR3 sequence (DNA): TGTGCCAGCAGCTTGGGCAGGGGCAGTGAAAAACTGTTTTTT.